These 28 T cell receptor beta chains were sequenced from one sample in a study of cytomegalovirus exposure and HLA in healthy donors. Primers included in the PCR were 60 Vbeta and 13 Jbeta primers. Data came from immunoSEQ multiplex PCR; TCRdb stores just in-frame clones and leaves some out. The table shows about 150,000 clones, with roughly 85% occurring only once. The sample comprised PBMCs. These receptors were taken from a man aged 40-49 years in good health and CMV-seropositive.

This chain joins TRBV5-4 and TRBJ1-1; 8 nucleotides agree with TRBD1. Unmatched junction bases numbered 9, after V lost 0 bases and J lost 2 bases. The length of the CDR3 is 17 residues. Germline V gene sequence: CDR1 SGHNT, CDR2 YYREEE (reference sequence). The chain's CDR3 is CASSLDMGDRPNTEAFF. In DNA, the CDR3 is TGTGCCAGCAGCTTGGATATGGGGGACAGGCCTAACACTGAAGCTTTCTTT.

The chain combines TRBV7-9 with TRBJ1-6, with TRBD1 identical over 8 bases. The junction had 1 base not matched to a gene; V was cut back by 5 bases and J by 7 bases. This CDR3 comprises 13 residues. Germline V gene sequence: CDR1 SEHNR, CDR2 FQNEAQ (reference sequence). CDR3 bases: TGTGCCAGCAGCGACAGGGGAAATTCACCCCTCCACTTT. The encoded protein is CASSDRGNSPLHF.

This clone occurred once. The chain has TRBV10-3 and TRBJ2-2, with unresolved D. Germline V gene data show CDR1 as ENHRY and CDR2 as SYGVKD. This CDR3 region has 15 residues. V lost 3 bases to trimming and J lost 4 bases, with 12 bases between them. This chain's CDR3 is CAISDGTVSTGELFF. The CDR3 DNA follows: TGTGCCATCAGTGACGGTACAGTGAGCACCGGGGAGCTGTTTTTT.

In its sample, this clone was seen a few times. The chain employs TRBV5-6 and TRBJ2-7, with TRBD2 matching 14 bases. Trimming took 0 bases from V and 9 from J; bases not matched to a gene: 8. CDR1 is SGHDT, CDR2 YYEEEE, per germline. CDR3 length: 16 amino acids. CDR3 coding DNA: TGTGCCAGCAGCTTGGCTCCGGGACTAGCGGGAGAGATGCAGTACTTC. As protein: CASSLAPGLAGEMQYF.

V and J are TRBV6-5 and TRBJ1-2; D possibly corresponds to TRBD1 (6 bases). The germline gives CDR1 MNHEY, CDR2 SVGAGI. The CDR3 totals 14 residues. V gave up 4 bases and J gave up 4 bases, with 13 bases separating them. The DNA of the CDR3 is TGTGCCAGCAGTTTACTCAGGGGTGGCTATGGCTACACCTTC. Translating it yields CASSLLRGGYGYTF.

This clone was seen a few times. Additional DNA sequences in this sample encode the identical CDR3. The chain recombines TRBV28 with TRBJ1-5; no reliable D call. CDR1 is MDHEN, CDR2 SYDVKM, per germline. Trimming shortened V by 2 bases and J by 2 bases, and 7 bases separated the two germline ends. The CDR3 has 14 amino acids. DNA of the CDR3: TGTGCCAGCAGTTTAGTCCGGGGCAATCAGCCCCAGCATTTT. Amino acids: CASSLVRGNQPQHF.

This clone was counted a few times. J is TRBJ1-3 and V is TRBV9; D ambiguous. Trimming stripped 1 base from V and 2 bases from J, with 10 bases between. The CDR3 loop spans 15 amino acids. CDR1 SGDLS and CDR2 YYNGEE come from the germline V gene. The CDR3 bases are TGTGCCAGCAGCGTACGACCCCAGGCTGGAAACACCATATATTTT. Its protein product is CASSVRPQAGNTIYF.

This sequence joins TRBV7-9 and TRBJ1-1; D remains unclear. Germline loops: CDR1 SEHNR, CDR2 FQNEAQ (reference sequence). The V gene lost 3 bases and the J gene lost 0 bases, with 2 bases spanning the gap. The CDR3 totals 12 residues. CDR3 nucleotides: TGTGCCAGCAGCTTCTTGAACACTGAAGCTTTCTTT. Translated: CASSFLNTEAFF. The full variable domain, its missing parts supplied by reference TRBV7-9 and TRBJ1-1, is DTGVSQNPRHKITKRGQNVTFRCDPISEHNRLYWYRQTLGQGPEFLTYFQNEAQLEKSRLLSDRFSAERPKGSFSTLEIQRTEQGDSAMYLCASSFLNTEAFFGQGTRLTVV.

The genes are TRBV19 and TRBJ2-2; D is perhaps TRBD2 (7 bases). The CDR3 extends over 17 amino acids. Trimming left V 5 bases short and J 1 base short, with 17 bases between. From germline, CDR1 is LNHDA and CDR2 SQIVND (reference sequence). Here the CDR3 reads CASSSPAGAGNTGELFF. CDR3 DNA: TGTGCCAGTAGTTCCCCCGCGGGGGCAGGGAACACCGGGGAGCTGTTTTTT. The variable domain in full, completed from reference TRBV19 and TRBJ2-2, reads DGGITQSPKYLFRKEGQNVTLSCEQNLNHDAMYWYRQDPGQGLRLIYYSQIVNDFQKGDIAEGYSVSREKKESFPLTVTSAQKNPTAFYLCASSSPAGAGNTGELFFGEGSRLTVL.

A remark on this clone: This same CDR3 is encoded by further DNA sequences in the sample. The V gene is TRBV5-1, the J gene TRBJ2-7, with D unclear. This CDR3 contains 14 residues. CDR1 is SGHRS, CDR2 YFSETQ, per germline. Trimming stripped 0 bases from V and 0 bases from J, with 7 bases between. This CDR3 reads CASSLVGSSYEQYF. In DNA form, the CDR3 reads TGCGCCAGCAGCTTGGTCGGGTCCTCCTACGAGCAGTACTTC.

The chain's CDR3 is CASSQTGFGGELFF. The CDR3 bases are TGTGCCAGCAGCCAGACAGGGTTTGGCGGGGAGCTGTTTTTT. The V call is TRBV11-3, the J call TRBJ2-2; 7 bases align to TRBD1. V trimming: 5 bases; J trimming: 7 bases; junction bases outside the gene matches: 7. CDR3 length: 14 residues. Germline-derived CDR1 and CDR2 are SGHNT and YENEEA.

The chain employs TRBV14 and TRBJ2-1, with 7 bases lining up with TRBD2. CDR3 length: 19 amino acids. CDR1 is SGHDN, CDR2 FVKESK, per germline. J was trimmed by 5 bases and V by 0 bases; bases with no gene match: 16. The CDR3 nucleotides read TGTGCCAGCAGCCAAGATTTCTCCATGGTGGCGGGAGTAAACAATGAGCAGTTCTTC. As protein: CASSQDFSMVAGVNNEQFF.

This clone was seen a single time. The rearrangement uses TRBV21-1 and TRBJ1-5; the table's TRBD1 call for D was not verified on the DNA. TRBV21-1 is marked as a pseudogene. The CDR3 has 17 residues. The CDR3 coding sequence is TGTGCCAGCAGCAAAGCACAGGGGAAGTGGGTACCTCAGCCCCAGCATTTT. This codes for CASSKAQGKWVPQPQHF.

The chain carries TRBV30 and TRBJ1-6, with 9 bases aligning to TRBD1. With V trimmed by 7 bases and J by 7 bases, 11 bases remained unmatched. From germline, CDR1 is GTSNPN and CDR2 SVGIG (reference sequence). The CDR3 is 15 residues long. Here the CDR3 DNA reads TGTGCCTCGAATATTGACAGGGGGGGAAATTCACCCCTCCACTTT. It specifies CASNIDRGGNSPLHF.

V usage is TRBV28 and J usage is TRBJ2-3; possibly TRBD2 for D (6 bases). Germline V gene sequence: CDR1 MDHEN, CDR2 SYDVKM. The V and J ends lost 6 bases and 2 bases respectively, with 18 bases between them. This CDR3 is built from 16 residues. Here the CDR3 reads CASSSPHAGYTDTQYF. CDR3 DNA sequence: TGTGCCAGCAGCTCCCCTCACGCGGGATACACAGATACGCAGTATTTT.

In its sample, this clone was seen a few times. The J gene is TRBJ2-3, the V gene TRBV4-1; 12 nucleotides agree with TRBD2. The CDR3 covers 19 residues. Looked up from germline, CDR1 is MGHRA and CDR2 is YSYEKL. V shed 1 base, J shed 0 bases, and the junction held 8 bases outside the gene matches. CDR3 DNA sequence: TGCGCCAGCAGCCAAGTTGCGGCTAGCGGGAGGGGTAGCACAGATACGCAGTATTTT. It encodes CASSQVAASGRGSTDTQYF.

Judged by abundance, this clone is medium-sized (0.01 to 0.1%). The CDR3 bases are TGTGCCTGTCGACAGGGGGATAATTCACCCCTCCACTTT. Protein product: CACRQGDNSPLHF. The gene calls are TRBV30 and TRBJ1-6; 9 bases line up with TRBD1. The CDR3 totals 13 residues. Germline V lookup: CDR1 GTSNPN, CDR2 SVGIG (reference sequence). Trimming cost V 6 bases and J 5 bases; bases outside gene matches: 2.

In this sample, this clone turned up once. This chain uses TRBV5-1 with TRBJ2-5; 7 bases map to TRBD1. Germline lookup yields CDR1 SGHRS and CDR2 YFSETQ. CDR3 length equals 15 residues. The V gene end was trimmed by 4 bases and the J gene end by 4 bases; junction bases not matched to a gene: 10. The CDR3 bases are TGCGCCAGCAGCCGAGACGGGACAGCCCCAGAGACCCAGTACTTC. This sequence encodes CASSRDGTAPETQYF.

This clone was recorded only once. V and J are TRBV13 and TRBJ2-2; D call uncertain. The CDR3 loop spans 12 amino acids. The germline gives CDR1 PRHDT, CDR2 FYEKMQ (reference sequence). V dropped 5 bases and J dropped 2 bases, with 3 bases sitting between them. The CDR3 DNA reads TGTGCCAGCAGCCAAAACACCGGGGAGCTGTTTTTT. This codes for CASSQNTGELFF.

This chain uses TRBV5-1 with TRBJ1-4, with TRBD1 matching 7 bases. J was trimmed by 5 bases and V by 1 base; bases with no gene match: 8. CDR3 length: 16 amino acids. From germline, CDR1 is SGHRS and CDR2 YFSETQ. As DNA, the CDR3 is TGCGCCAGCAGCTTGTGGGGGACAGTGATAAATGAAAAACTGTTTTTT. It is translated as CASSLWGTVINEKLFF.

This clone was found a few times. The CDR3 spells CASSPQYRNTIYF. The CDR3 DNA sequence: TGTGCCAGCAGCCCCCAGTATCGAAACACCATATATTTT. The chain has TRBV5-6 and TRBJ1-3, with unresolved D. CDR3 length equals 13 residues. Looked up from germline, CDR1 is SGHDT and CDR2 is YYEEEE. V lost 4 bases and J 5 bases, leaving 10 bases between the germline ends.

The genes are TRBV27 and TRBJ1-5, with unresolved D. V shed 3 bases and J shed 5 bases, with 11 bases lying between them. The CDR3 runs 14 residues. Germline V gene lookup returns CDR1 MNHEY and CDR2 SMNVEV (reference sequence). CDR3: CASSFAQSYQPQHF. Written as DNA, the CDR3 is TGTGCCAGCAGTTTTGCACAGTCTTATCAGCCCCAGCATTTT.

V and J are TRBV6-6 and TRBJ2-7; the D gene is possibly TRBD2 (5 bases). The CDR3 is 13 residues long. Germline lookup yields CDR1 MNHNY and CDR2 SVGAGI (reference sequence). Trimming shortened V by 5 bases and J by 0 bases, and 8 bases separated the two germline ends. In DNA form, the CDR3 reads TGTGCCAGCAGTACTAGTAGCTCCTACGAGCAGTACTTC. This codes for CASSTSSSYEQYF.

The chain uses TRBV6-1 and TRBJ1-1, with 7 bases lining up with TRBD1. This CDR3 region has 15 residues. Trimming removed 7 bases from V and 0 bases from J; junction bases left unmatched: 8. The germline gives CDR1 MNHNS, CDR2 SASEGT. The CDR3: CASNGLDRLNTEAFF. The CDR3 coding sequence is TGTGCCAGCAATGGTCTGGACAGGCTGAACACTGAAGCTTTCTTT.

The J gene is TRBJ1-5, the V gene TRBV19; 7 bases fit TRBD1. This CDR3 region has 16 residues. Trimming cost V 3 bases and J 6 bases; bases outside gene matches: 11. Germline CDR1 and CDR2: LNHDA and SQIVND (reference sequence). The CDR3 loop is CASSIGGGRGRQPQHF. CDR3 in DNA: TGTGCCAGTAGTATCGGTGGAGGAAGGGGGCGTCAGCCCCAGCATTTT.

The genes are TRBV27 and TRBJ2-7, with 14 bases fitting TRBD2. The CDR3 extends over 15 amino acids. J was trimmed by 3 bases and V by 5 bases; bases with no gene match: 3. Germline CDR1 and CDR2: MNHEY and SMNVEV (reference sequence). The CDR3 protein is CASSLGTSGSYEQYF. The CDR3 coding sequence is TGTGCCAGCAGTCTCGGGACTAGCGGGAGCTACGAGCAGTACTTC.

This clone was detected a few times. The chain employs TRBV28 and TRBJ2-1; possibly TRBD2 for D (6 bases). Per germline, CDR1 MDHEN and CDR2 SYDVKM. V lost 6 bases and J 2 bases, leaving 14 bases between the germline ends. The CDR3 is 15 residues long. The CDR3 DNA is TGTGCCAGCAGCCTTAGCGGACGCCCCTACAATGAGCAGTTCTTC. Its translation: CASSLSGRPYNEQFF.

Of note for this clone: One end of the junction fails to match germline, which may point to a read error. CDR3 sequence (DNA): TGCGCCAGCAGCACTCGACTAGCGGGAGTTCAAGGGACCCAGTACTTC. Its translation: CASSTRLAGVQGTQYF. This chain uses TRBV5-1 with TRBJ2-5; 12 nucleotides match TRBD2. Germline V gene data show CDR1 as SGHRS and CDR2 as YFSETQ. The CDR3 totals 16 residues.